These 25 T cell receptor beta chains share one sample of origin, sequenced in a study of T cells in Graves' hyperthyroidism and ophthalmopathy. Amplification yielded TCR beta CDR3 regions, with RNA transcripts as the source. A set of HTBI primers served as the primers for a first-round RT-PCR of the TCR CDR3. TCRdb reprocessed the multiplex PCR reads with MiXCR, giving one entry per CDR3 protein. The sample includes a few hundred thousand distinct CDR3 sequences, around 25% of them seen just once. Sequenced material: blood. The receptors originated from a man aged 50-59 years with Graves' hyperthyroidism.

The CDR3 bases are TGTGCCGGGCGGGTCCACCTTTACAATGAGCAGTTCTTC. This gives the protein CAGRVHLYNEQFF. The chain couples TRBV2 to TRBJ2-1, with D perhaps matching TRBD2 (5 bases). CDR3 length equals 13 residues. V dropped 11 bases and J dropped 4 bases, with 15 bases sitting between them. Germline lookup yields CDR1 SNHLY and CDR2 FYNNEI.

V and J are TRBV19 and TRBJ1-2; no definite D call. V lost 0 bases to trimming and J lost 3 bases, with 8 bases between them. CDR1 is LNHDA, CDR2 SQIVND, per germline (reference sequence). The CDR3 consists of 14 residues. The CDR3 DNA reads as TGTGCCAGTAGTATAGAGGGGTTTTACTATGGCTACACCTTC. Protein sequence: CASSIEGFYYGYTF.

Only a few counts were recorded for this clonotype. The chain uses TRBV12-3 or TRBV12-4 and TRBJ2-1, with TRBD2 matching over 8 bases. Losses at the gene ends were 5 bases for V and 7 bases for J; bases not matched to a gene: 7. CDR3 length: 14 amino acids. Here the CDR3 reads CASSRTSSANEQFF. CDR3 coding DNA: TGTGCCAGCAGTCGGACTAGCAGTGCAAATGAGCAGTTCTTC.

This clonotype was counted many times. The chain links TRBV28 to TRBJ2-1, with a possible D match to TRBD1 (5 bases). The V gene lost 2 bases and the J gene lost 9 bases, with 17 bases spanning the gap. Germline CDR1 reads MDHEN; CDR2 reads SYDVKM. The CDR3 is 15 amino acids. In nucleotides, the CDR3 is TGTGCCAGCAGTTTAGGGGCTACGGGTCTTGGTGAGCAGTTCTTC. It codes for CASSLGATGLGEQFF.

The chain has TRBV5-1 and TRBJ1-1; 7 bases map to TRBD1. V trimming: 2 bases; J trimming: 3 bases; junction bases outside the gene matches: 4. Looked up from germline, CDR1 is SGHRS and CDR2 is YFSETQ. CDR3 size: 14 residues. The CDR3 DNA reads TGCGCCAGCAGCTTTGCAGGGGGGGACACTGAAGCTTTCTTT. Its translation: CASSFAGGDTEAFF.

The rearrangement links TRBV2 to TRBJ2-7; tentatively, D is TRBD1 (5 bases). CDR1 and CDR2 (germline): SNHLY, FYNNEI. V was shortened by 6 bases and J by 2 bases, with 11 bases between the two germline ends. The CDR3 is made up of 13 amino acids. CDR3 region: CASRDSSTYEQYF. The CDR3 region has the DNA TGTGCCAGCAGAGACAGTTCTACCTACGAGCAGTACTTC.

This clonotype was seen a handful of times. The chain employs TRBV7-3 and TRBJ2-1; TRBD1 aligns across 9 bases. Germline V gene data show CDR1 as SGHTA and CDR2 as FQGTGA. This CDR3 spans 14 amino acids. V shed 5 bases, J shed 9 bases, and the junction held 8 bases outside the gene matches. The DNA for the CDR3 is TGTGCCAGCAGCCCCGGGACAGGGAATCCTGAGCAGTTCTTC. Encoded protein: CASSPGTGNPEQFF.

The chain recombines TRBV5-1 with TRBJ2-1; 7 nucleotides agree with TRBD1. Germline V CDR1 and CDR2: SGHRS, YFSETQ. V lost 5 bases to trimming and J lost 5 bases; unmatched junction nucleotides: 13. The CDR3 runs 16 residues. CDR3 residues: CASRPMVRQGNNEQFF. The CDR3 bases are TGCGCCAGCAGACCGATGGTTCGACAGGGTAACAATGAGCAGTTCTTC.

This clonotype was observed a handful of times. V usage is TRBV20-1 and J usage is TRBJ2-7; 16 bases align to TRBD2. The length of the CDR3 is 18 residues. Germline CDR1 reads DFQATT; CDR2 reads SNEGSKA (reference sequence). With V trimmed by 2 bases and J by 9 bases, 16 bases remained unmatched. DNA for the CDR3: TGCAGTGCTAGATTGGAGATGCCGGGACTAGCGGGGGGGGATGCGCAGTACTTC. Encoded protein: CSARLEMPGLAGGDAQYF.

This clonotype came up a few times. The chain links TRBV15 to TRBJ2-5, with 7 bases lining up with TRBD1. This CDR3 comprises 15 residues. Germline V gives CDR1 LNHNV, CDR2 YYDKDF (reference sequence). Losses at the gene ends were 0 bases for V and 2 bases for J; bases not matched to a gene: 3. CDR3 in amino acids: CATSRDRTGQETQYF. The CDR3 region has the DNA TGTGCCACCAGCAGAGATCGGACAGGACAAGAGACCCAGTACTTC.

This chain links TRBV11-2 with TRBJ2-1; D is unclear. V was cut by 3 bases and J by 5 bases, with 11 bases left in between. This CDR3 has 14 amino acids. The germline V gene encodes CDR1 SGHAT and CDR2 FQNNGV. The CDR3 region is CASSLRIGNNEQFF. The CDR3 nucleotides read TGTGCCAGCAGCTTGCGAATTGGGAACAATGAGCAGTTCTTC.

The rearrangement joins TRBV12-3 or TRBV12-4 to TRBJ2-3; D possibly matches TRBD1 or TRBD2 (6 bases each). Deletions cut 7 bases from V and 1 base from J, with 15 bases between. The CDR3 is made up of 15 amino acids. CDR3 DNA sequence: TGTGCCAGCAACGAACAGGGAGGTGGCACAGATACGCAGTATTTT. It encodes CASNEQGGGTDTQYF.

This clonotype showed up just a few times. This sequence joins TRBV20-1 and TRBJ2-3, with TRBD2 as a possible D gene (5 bases). V was clipped by 4 bases and J by 6 bases, with 11 bases between them. The CDR3 sequence is 12 residues long. CDR1 and CDR2 from the germline V gene are DFQATT and SNEGSKA (reference sequence). CDR3 DNA sequence: TGCAGTGCTACTAACCCGGGGGATACGCAGTATTTT. Protein: CSATNPGDTQYF.

The genes are TRBV24-1 and TRBJ2-5, with D perhaps assigned TRBD1 or TRBD2 (6 bases each). Trimming removed 0 bases from V and 5 bases from J, with 12 bases in between. There are 15 residues in the CDR3. The germline V gene has CDR1 KGHDR and CDR2 SFDVKD. The CDR3 DNA reads as TGTGCCACCAGTGATTTGAGGGGGACTTTGGAGACCCAGTACTTC. This sequence encodes CATSDLRGTLETQYF.

This chain links TRBV5-1 with TRBJ1-4; D is undetermined. The germline CDR1 and CDR2 sequences are SGHRS and YFSETQ. The CDR3 length is 12 residues. The ends were cut back, 4 bases at V and 7 bases at J, with 8 bases in the middle. The CDR3 reads CASSASGEKLFF. CDR3 DNA: TGCGCCAGCAGCGCCAGTGGTGAAAAACTGTTTTTT.

The chain recombines TRBV20-1 with TRBJ2-1, with 11 bases identical to TRBD2. After removal of 6 bases from V and 3 bases from J, the junction contained 16 bases not matched to a gene. CDR3 length equals 18 residues. Germline loops: CDR1 DFQATT, CDR2 SNEGSKA (reference sequence). The CDR3 is CSAATTSGKRSVYNEQFF. The CDR3 nucleotides are TGCAGTGCAGCTACGACTAGCGGGAAGAGAAGTGTCTACAATGAGCAGTTCTTC.

This clonotype was found a few times. CDR3 loop: CASSTTGRNDEQFF. In DNA, the CDR3 is TGTGCCAGCAGTACGACAGGGCGTAATGATGAGCAGTTCTTC. The chain uses TRBV28 and TRBJ2-1, with 7 bases that match TRBD1. V was pared by 5 bases and J by 8 bases, with 9 bases of the junction left unmatched. The CDR3 length is 14 residues. The germline CDR1 and CDR2 sequences are MDHEN and SYDVKM.

This clonotype occurred many times. V is TRBV6-1 and J is TRBJ2-7; D is ambiguous. CDR1 and CDR2 from the germline V gene are MNHNS and SASEGT. Trimming took 4 bases from V and 6 from J, leaving 16 bases between them. The CDR3 runs to 14 residues. CDR3: CASSVDEGLREQYF. The CDR3 region has the DNA TGTGCCAGCAGTGTAGACGAAGGGCTTCGCGAGCAGTACTTC.

This clonotype was seen only a few times. This sequence joins TRBV3-1 and TRBJ2-7, with 14 nucleotides matching TRBD2. V dropped 2 bases and J dropped 2; count of bases not matched to a gene: 11. The length of the CDR3 is 19 residues. Germline loops: CDR1 LGHDT, CDR2 YNNKEL (reference sequence). The CDR3 loop is CASSQPLLGGLAGAYEQYF. The CDR3 coding sequence is TGTGCCAGCAGCCAACCTCTTTTGGGGGGACTAGCGGGAGCCTACGAGCAGTACTTC.

V and J are TRBV29-1 and TRBJ2-3; D remains ambiguous. Germline lookup yields CDR1 SQVTM and CDR2 ANQGSEA. Trimming left V 6 bases short and J 2 bases short, with 9 bases between. This CDR3 region has 12 residues. The CDR3 DNA reads as TGCAGCGTACTGACAATCACAGATACGCAGTATTTT. Its translation is CSVLTITDTQYF.

The chain employs TRBV10-3 and TRBJ1-1, with a possible D match to TRBD1 (6 bases). V gave up 2 bases and J gave up 0 bases, with 7 bases separating them. This CDR3 comprises 14 residues. Looked up from germline, CDR1 is ENHRY and CDR2 is SYGVKD. Written as DNA, the CDR3 is TGTGCCATCAGTGAGAGGGGGTTGAACACTGAAGCTTTCTTT. Its translation is CAISERGLNTEAFF.

In its sample, this clonotype was seen a few times. One junction end disagrees with the germline gene, perhaps due to a read error. The chain joins TRBV7-3 to TRBJ2-1, with a weak D call TRBD1 (7 bases). Germline lookup yields CDR1 SGHTA and CDR2 FQGTGA. This CDR3 is 14 amino acids long. In DNA, the CDR3 is TGTGCCGGCAGCTTAACATCAGGGGGGAATGAGCAGTTCTTC. The encoded protein is CAGSLTSGGNEQFF.

This clonotype was seen repeatedly, ten times or more. J is TRBJ2-1 and V is TRBV5-5; no definite D call. Trimming took off 0 bases at V and 6 bases at J, with 7 bases between the two ends. CDR1 and CDR2 from the germline V gene are SGHKS and YYEKEE (reference sequence). The CDR3 loop spans 13 amino acids. The CDR3 coding sequence is TGTGCCAGCAGCTTGGGTTGGACCAATGAGCAGTTCTTC. The encoded protein is CASSLGWTNEQFF.

V and J are TRBV4-2 and TRBJ2-5; no clear D. Trimming pared 4 bases from V and 5 bases from J, leaving 17 bases between. The CDR3 runs to 15 residues. The germline gives CDR1 LGHNA, CDR2 YNFKEQ. Written as DNA, the CDR3 is TGTGCCAGCAGCCCGGACGGTGATGACGGCGAGACCCAGTACTTC. Its translation is CASSPDGDDGETQYF.

This clonotype was counted between two and nine times. The chain carries TRBV4-2 and TRBJ2-2; TRBD2 agrees at 7 bases. CDR1 and CDR2 from the germline V gene are LGHNA and YNFKEQ. V dropped 0 bases and J dropped 5; count of bases not matched to a gene: 3. The CDR3 contains 15 residues. CDR3 bases: TGTGCCAGCAGCCAAGATATGGGGGGGACCGGGGAGCTGTTTTTT. Its translation: CASSQDMGGTGELFF.